This T cell receptor beta chain was recorded in a study of T-cell reconstitution after alpha-beta-depleted transplantation in children. Researchers prepared the TCRbeta library using unique molecular identifiers, the study reports. TCRdb used MiXCR to reprocess the PCR reads, holding one entry per CDR3 protein. The data hold fewer than 150,000 distinct CDR3 sequences, with 8% to 10% observed a single time. This CDR3 contains 16 residues. V lost 1 base and J 3 bases, leaving 12 bases between the germline ends. This TCR came from a girl under three years old who had a stem cell transplant for combined immunodeficiency, so the T cells may come from the graft donor. Here the sequenced sample was PBMCs, mostly from graft donor cells, taken 180 days after TCRalphabeta/CD19-depleted stem cell transplant. The chain links TRBV12-3 or TRBV12-4 to TRBJ1-4; D unresolved. This CDR3 is CASSLGGSGPNEKLFF. The CDR3 nucleotides read TGTGCCAGCAGTTTAGGGGGTAGCGGACCTAATGAAAAACTGTTTTTT.